A single sample is the source of the 17 T cell receptor beta chains below, sequenced in a study of beta chain features in type 1 diabetes. Since all of the isolated RNA was reverse transcribed, expressed TCRB transcripts were what got sequenced. Method: immunoSEQ multiplex PCR; TCRdb's copy keeps in-frame clones and lacks some. The data contain roughly 500,000 clones, roughly an eighth of them seen just once; the ten biggest clones take up over 0.035%. The source material was naive CD4+ T cells from blood. These receptors came from a woman younger than 30 in good health.

There are a few counts of this clone. This CDR3 reads CASSHQTSEQFF. The CDR3 DNA sequence: TGTGCCAGCAGTCACCAGACCAGCGAGCAGTTCTTC. The V call is TRBV6-6, the J call TRBJ2-1; D not resolved. The CDR3 runs 12 residues. Trimming left V 5 bases short and J 10 bases short, with 12 bases between. CDR1 is MNHNY and CDR2 is SVGAGI in the germline V gene (reference sequence).

The chain's CDR3 is CASSEGGQGYGYTF. The DNA of the CDR3 is TGTGCCAGCAGTGAGGGGGGACAGGGCTATGGCTACACCTTC. The V gene is TRBV25-1, the J gene TRBJ1-2; 9 bases agree with TRBD1. The CDR3 totals 14 residues. The V segment lost 3 bases and the J segment 4 bases; nucleotides outside the gene matches: 3. The germline CDR1 and CDR2 sequences are MGHDK and SYGVNS.

V and J are TRBV5-1 and TRBJ2-1; D assignment may be TRBD1 or TRBD2 (5 bases each). Germline CDR1 reads SGHRS; CDR2 reads YFSETQ. The ends were cut back, 2 bases at V and 9 bases at J, with 18 bases in the middle. The CDR3 runs 15 residues. CDR3 bases: TGCGCCAGCAGCTTACGGACCACCGAGAGGGGTGAGCAGTTCTTC. Residues: CASSLRTTERGEQFF.

This clone was seen more than once but under ten times. This sequence joins TRBV7-3 and TRBJ1-1; 8 nucleotides agree with TRBD1. CDR1 and CDR2 (germline): SGHTA, FQGTGA. V was clipped by 5 bases and J by 5 bases; unmatched bases: 7. The CDR3 totals 14 residues. CDR3 amino acids: CASSPTGGRTEAFF. In DNA form, the CDR3 reads TGTGCCAGCAGCCCCACAGGGGGGCGGACTGAAGCTTTCTTT.

This clone was observed a few times. The chain employs TRBV23-1 and TRBJ2-2; D not resolved. TRBV23-1 is classed as an ORF, of uncertain function. The CDR3 has 11 residues. V lost 7 bases and J lost 4, with 4 bases in between. The CDR3: CASIRTGELFF. DNA of the CDR3: TGCGCCAGCATTCGCACCGGGGAGCTGTTTTTT.

The V gene is TRBV7-9, the J gene TRBJ1-6; tentatively, D is TRBD1 (5 bases). Trimming left V 5 bases short and J 8 bases short, with 16 bases between. This CDR3 has 15 amino acids. CDR1 SEHNR and CDR2 FQNEAQ come from the germline V gene (reference sequence). The CDR3 loop reads CASSPGTVQYSPLHF. The CDR3 coding sequence is TGTGCCAGCAGCCCGGGGACCGTGCAGTATTCACCCCTCCACTTT. The full variable domain, completed using reference TRBV7-9 and TRBJ1-6, is DTGVSQNPRHKITKRGQNVTFRCDPISEHNRLYWYRQTLGQGPEFLTYFQNEAQLEKSRLLSDRFSAERPKGSFSTLEIQRTEQGDSAMYLCASSPGTVQYSPLHFGNGTRLTVT.

Notes on this clone: Other DNA sequences of this sample code for an identical CDR3. The chain has TRBV30 and TRBJ2-1; no clear D gene. This CDR3 has 11 amino acids. Germline V gene data show CDR1 as GTSNPN and CDR2 as SVGIG (reference sequence). V was clipped by 1 base and J by 7 bases, with 5 bases between them. The CDR3 sequence: CAWSGYNEQFF. The CDR3 nucleotides read TGTGCCTGGAGTGGGTATAATGAGCAGTTCTTC.

The J gene is TRBJ1-2, the V gene TRBV29-1; TRBD1 matches 8 bases. The CDR3 consists of 13 residues. Unmatched junction bases numbered 8, after V lost 7 bases and J lost 4 bases. CDR1 and CDR2 (germline): SQVTM, ANQGSEA. The CDR3 spells CSAGTGGIYGYTF. DNA for the CDR3: TGCAGCGCCGGGACAGGCGGAATCTATGGCTACACCTTC.

The chain has TRBV9 and TRBJ2-5, with 8 bases that match TRBD2. The CDR3 runs 15 residues. V lost 2 bases, J lost 4 bases, and 7 bases stayed unmatched. Germline values: CDR1 SGDLS, CDR2 YYNGEE. CDR3 in DNA: TGTGCCAGCAGCGTGGGACTAGGAGGTGGAGAGACCCAGTACTTC. The encoded protein is CASSVGLGGGETQYF.

This chain connects TRBV15 to TRBJ1-2; D gene unclear. V dropped 6 bases and J dropped 7 bases, with 15 bases sitting between them. The CDR3 loop spans 13 amino acids. Germline V gene lookup returns CDR1 LNHNV and CDR2 YYDKDF (reference sequence). CDR3: CATRGVFIGGYTF. In DNA, the CDR3 is TGTGCCACCAGGGGAGTTTTCATCGGTGGCTACACCTTC.

The chain uses TRBV20-1 and TRBJ2-4; tentative D call: TRBD1 (7 bases). Trimming pared 6 bases from V and 8 bases from J, leaving 11 bases between. Germline values: CDR1 DFQATT, CDR2 SNEGSKA (reference sequence). CDR3 length: 11 amino acids. In nucleotides, the CDR3 is TGCAGTGCGTTCAGGGGGGACATTCAGTACTTC. Amino acid sequence: CSAFRGDIQYF.

This chain connects TRBV30 to TRBJ1-2; the match to TRBD1 covers 12 bases. After removal of 3 bases from V and 8 bases from J, the junction contained 10 bases not matched to a gene. Germline V gives CDR1 GTSNPN, CDR2 SVGIG (reference sequence). The CDR3 runs 15 residues. The CDR3: CAWRLAGQGARGYTF. CDR3 sequence (DNA): TGTGCCTGGAGGCTAGCGGGACAGGGGGCGCGAGGCTACACCTTC. The full variable domain, its missing parts supplied by reference TRBV30 and TRBJ1-2, is SQTIHQWPATLVQPVGSPLSLECTVEGTSNPNLYWYRQAAGRGLQLLFYSVGIGQISSEVPQNLSASRPQDRQFILSSKKLLLSDSGFYLCAWRLAGQGARGYTFGSGTRLTVV.

This rearrangement joins TRBV15 to TRBJ2-7, with a weak D call TRBD1 (5 bases). Trimming stripped 0 bases from V and 6 bases from J, with 12 bases between. CDR3 length: 14 amino acids. Germline V CDR1 and CDR2: LNHNV, YYDKDF (reference sequence). The CDR3 nucleotides read TGTGCCACCAGCAGAGAGAGCAGGGCTTTCGAGCAGTACGTC. Its protein product is CATSRESRAFEQYV.

In its sample, this clone was seen a few times. V usage is TRBV7-9 and J usage is TRBJ2-7; unclear D gene. The germline V gene encodes CDR1 SEHNR and CDR2 FQNEAQ (reference sequence). CDR3 length: 13 residues. V was cut by 5 bases and J by 3 bases, with 11 bases left in between. As DNA, the CDR3 is TGTGCCAGCAGCCCAGCTGCTAGCTACGAGCAGTACGTC. It specifies CASSPAASYEQYV.

The chain links TRBV15 to TRBJ2-5; no clear D. V lost 1 base and J 5 bases, leaving 14 bases between the germline ends. Germline lookup yields CDR1 LNHNV and CDR2 YYDKDF (reference sequence). The CDR3 is made up of 15 amino acids. This chain's CDR3 is CATSRGGIQRETQYF. The CDR3, as DNA: TGTGCCACCAGCAGAGGCGGAATACAAAGGGAGACCCAGTACTTC.

This clone was observed a handful of times. This sequence joins TRBV9 and TRBJ2-6, with no clear D. The V end was cut by 3 bases, the J end by 0 bases, with 10 bases between. This CDR3 has 16 residues. Per the germline V gene, CDR1 is SGDLS and CDR2 is YYNGEE. This CDR3 reads CASSGGRSSGANVLTF. The CDR3, as DNA: TGTGCCAGCAGCGGTGGACGGAGCTCTGGGGCCAACGTCCTGACTTTC.

In its sample, this clone was seen a few times. This chain uses TRBV2 with TRBJ1-4; no firm D call. The germline V gene encodes CDR1 SNHLY and CDR2 FYNNEI. The CDR3 is made up of 16 amino acids. V lost 7 bases and J 7 bases, leaving 22 bases between the germline ends. The DNA of the CDR3 is TGTGCCAGCAATCGCCATACTGAGGGCATCGGTGAAAAACTGTTTTTT. Translation: CASNRHTEGIGEKLFF. The variable domain in full, with the rest retrieved from reference TRBV2 and TRBJ1-4, is EPEVTQTPSHQVTQMGQEVILRCVPISNHLYFYWYRQILGQKVEFLVSFYNNEISEKSEIFDDQFSVERPDGSNFTLKIRSTKLEDSAMYFCASNRHTEGIGEKLFFGSGTQLSVL.